The clone carrying this TCR beta chain was detected a few times. Its antigen is undetermined. RNA transcripts served as the template for amplifying TCR beta CDR3 regions. A first-round RT-PCR of the TCR CDR3 used the HTBI primer set. TCRdb reprocessed the multiplex PCR reads via MiXCR and lists one record per CDR3 protein. The sample carries 250,000 to 300,000 distinct CDR3 sequences, 13% recorded once. This specimen belongs to a study of T cells in Graves' hyperthyroidism and ophthalmopathy. Turning to the study itself: Blood from the periphery was taken at initial diagnosis, before any treatment.

The study, taken as a whole, reports: The blood repertoire included most of the expanded thyroid clonotypes above 0.001. Ophthalmopathy was identified by the model a median around 6.3 months ahead of onset.

Sequencing used blood. This TCR came from a woman aged 30 to 39 with Graves' hyperthyroidism that later progressed to Graves' ophthalmopathy.

The CDR3 here is CASSPRGGGKNEQFF. The CDR3 DNA sequence: TGTGCCAGCAGCCCCCGGGGTGGAGGGAAGAATGAGCAGTTCTTC. The chain combines TRBV12-3 or TRBV12-4 with TRBJ2-1, with D possibly being TRBD2 (6 bases). This CDR3 spans 15 amino acids. Between the trimmed V and J ends, which lost 6 bases and 7 bases, there was a span of 19 bases.